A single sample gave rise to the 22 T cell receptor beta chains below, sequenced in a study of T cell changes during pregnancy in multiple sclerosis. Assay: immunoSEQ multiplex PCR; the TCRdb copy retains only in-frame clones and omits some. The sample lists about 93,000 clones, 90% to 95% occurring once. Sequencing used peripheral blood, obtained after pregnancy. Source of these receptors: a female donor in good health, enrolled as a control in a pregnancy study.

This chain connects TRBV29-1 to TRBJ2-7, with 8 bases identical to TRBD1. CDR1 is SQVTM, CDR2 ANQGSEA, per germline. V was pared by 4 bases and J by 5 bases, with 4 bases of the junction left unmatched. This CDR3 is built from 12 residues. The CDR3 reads CSVVLRGHEQYF. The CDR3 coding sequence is TGCAGCGTTGTTCTCAGGGGGCACGAGCAGTACTTC.

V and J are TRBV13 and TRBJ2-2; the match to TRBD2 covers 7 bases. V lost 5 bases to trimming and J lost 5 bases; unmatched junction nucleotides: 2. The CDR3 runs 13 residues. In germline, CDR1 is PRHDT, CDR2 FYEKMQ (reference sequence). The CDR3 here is CASSHGGTGELFF. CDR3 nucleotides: TGTGCCAGCAGCCACGGGGGGACCGGGGAGCTGTTTTTT.

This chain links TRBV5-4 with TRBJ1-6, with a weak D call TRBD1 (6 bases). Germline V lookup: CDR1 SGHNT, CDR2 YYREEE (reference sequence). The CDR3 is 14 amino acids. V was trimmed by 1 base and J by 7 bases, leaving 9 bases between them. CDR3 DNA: TGTGCCAGCAGCTTGCTTCAGGGGAATTCACCCCTCCACTTT. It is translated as CASSLLQGNSPLHF. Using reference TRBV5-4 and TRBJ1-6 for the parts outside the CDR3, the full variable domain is ETGVTQSPTHLIKTRGQQVTLRCSSQSGHNTVSWYQQALGQGPQFIFQYYREEENGRGNFPPRFSGLQFPNYSSELNVNALELDDSALYLCASSLLQGNSPLHFGNGTRLTVT.

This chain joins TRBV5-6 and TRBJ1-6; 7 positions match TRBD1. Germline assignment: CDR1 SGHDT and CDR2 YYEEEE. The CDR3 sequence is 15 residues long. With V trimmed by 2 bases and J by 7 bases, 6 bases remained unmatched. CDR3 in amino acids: CASSLSDRDNSPLHF. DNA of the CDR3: TGTGCCAGCAGCTTATCCGACAGGGACAATTCACCCCTCCACTTT.

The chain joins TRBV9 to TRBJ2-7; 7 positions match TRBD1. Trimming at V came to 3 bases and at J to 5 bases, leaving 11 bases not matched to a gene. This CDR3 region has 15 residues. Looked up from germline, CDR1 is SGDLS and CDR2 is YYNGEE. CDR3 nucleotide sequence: TGTGCCAGCAGCGCAGGAGTTACAGGGGTCCACGAGCAGTACTTC. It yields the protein CASSAGVTGVHEQYF.

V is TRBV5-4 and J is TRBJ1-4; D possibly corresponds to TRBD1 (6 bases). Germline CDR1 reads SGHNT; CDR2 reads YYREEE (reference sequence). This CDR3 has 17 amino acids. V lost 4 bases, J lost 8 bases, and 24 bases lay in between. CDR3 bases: TGTGCCAGCAGCCCCGGTCTCAGGGAAGGGGGTCGAGAAAAACTGTTTTTT. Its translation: CASSPGLREGGREKLFF. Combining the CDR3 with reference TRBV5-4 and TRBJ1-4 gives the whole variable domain ETGVTQSPTHLIKTRGQQVTLRCSSQSGHNTVSWYQQALGQGPQFIFQYYREEENGRGNFPPRFSGLQFPNYSSELNVNALELDDSALYLCASSPGLREGGREKLFFGSGTQLSVL.

The DNA for the CDR3 is TGTGCCAGCAGTTACTTTAGCGAGCAGTACTTC. This encodes CASSYFSEQYF. The chain recombines TRBV27 with TRBJ2-7; D is undetermined. In germline, CDR1 is MNHEY, CDR2 SMNVEV (reference sequence). V gave up 4 bases and J gave up 6 bases, with 7 bases separating them. The CDR3 sequence is 11 residues long.

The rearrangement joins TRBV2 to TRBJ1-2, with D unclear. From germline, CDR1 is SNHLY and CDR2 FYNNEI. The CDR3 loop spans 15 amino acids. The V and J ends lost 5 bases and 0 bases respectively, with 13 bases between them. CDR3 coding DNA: TGTGCCAGCAGTCCGTCGTGGAGCTCTAACTATGGCTACACCTTC. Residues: CASSPSWSSNYGYTF.

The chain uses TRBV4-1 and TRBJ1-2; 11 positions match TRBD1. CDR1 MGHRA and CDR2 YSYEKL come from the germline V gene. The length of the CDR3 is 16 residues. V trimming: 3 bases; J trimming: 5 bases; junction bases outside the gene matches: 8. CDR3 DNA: TGCGCCAGCAGCCAGTCAGCCGGACAGGGGGCGTATGGCTACACCTTC. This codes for CASSQSAGQGAYGYTF.

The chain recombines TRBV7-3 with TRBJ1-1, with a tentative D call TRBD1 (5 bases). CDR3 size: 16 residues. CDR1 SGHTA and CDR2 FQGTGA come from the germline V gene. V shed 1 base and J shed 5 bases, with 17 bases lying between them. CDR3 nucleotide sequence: TGTGCCAGCAGCTTAAACGGCCCCAGGGTCCGGACTGAAGCTTTCTTT. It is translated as CASSLNGPRVRTEAFF. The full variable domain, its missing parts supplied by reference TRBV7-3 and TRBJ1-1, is GAGVSQTPSNKVTEKGKYVELRCDPISGHTALYWYRQSLGQGPEFLIYFQGTGAADDSGLPNDRFFAVRPEGSVSTLKIQRTERGDSAVYLCASSLNGPRVRTEAFFGQGTRLTVV.

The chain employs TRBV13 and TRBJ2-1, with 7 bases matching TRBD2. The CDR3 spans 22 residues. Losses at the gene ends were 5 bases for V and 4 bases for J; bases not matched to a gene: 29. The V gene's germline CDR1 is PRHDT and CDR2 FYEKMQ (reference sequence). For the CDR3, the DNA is TGTGCCAGCAGCCCAACAGTCAACCCGCCAGACCTTGGGGCGGGGGAGTACAATGAGCAGTTCTTC. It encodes CASSPTVNPPDLGAGEYNEQFF.

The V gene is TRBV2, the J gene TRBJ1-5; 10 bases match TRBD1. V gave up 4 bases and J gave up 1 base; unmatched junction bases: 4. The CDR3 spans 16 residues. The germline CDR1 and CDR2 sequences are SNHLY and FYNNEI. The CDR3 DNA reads TGTGCCAGCAGTGTCTTGGGACAGGGGAGCAATCAGCCCCAGCATTTT. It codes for CASSVLGQGSNQPQHF.

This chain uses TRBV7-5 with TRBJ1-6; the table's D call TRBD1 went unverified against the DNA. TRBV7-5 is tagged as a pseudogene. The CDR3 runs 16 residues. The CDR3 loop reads CARSWVGQGMNSPLHF. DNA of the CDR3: TGTGCCAGAAGCTGGGTGGGACAGGGGATGAATTCACCCCTCCACTTT.

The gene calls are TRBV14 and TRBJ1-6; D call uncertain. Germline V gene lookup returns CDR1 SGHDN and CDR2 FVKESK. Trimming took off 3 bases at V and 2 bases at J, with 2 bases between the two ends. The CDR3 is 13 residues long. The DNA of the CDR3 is TGTGCCAGCAGCCACGCCTATAATTCACCCCTCCACTTT. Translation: CASSHAYNSPLHF. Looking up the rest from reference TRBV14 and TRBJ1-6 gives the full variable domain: EAGVTQFPSHSVIEKGQTVTLRCDPISGHDNLYWYRRVMGKEIKFLLHFVKESKQDESGMPNNRFLAERTGGTYSTLKVQPAELEDSGVYFCASSHAYNSPLHFGNGTRLTVT.

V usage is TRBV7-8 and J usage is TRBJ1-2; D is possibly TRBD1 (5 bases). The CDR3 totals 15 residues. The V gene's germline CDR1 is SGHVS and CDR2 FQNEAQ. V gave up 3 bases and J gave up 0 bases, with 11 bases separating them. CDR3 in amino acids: CASSFDSLANYGYTF. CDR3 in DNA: TGTGCCAGCAGCTTCGACAGCCTCGCTAACTATGGCTACACCTTC.

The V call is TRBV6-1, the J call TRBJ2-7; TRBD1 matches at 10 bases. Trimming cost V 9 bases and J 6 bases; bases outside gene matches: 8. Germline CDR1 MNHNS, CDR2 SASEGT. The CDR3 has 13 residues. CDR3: CASQRQGATEQYF. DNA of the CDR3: TGTGCCAGTCAGAGACAGGGGGCGACCGAGCAGTACTTC.

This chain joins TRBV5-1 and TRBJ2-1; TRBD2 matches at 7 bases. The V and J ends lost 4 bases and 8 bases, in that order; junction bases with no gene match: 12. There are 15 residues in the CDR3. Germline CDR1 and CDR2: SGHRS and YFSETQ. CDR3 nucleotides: TGCGCCAGCAGCCAAGGGAGGGGCTATTGGGATGAGCAGTTCTTC. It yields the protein CASSQGRGYWDEQFF.

Here the CDR3 DNA reads TGTGCCAGCACCCCGACGGGGGGGGAGTACAATGAGCAGTTCTTC. Its protein product is CASTPTGGEYNEQFF. This chain connects TRBV6-1 to TRBJ2-1, with 8 bases identical to TRBD2. With V trimmed by 7 bases and J by 4 bases, 9 bases remained unmatched. The germline gives CDR1 MNHNS, CDR2 SASEGT. The CDR3 contains 15 residues.

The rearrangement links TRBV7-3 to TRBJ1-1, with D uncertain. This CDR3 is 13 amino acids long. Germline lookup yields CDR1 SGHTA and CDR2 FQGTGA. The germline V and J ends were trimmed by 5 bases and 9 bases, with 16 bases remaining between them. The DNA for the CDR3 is TGTGCCAGCAGCCCGCCAGCGGGTGGGAAAGCTTTCTTT. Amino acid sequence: CASSPPAGGKAFF. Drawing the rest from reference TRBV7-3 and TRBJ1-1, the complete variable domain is GAGVSQTPSNKVTEKGKYVELRCDPISGHTALYWYRQSLGQGPEFLIYFQGTGAADDSGLPNDRFFAVRPEGSVSTLKIQRTERGDSAVYLCASSPPAGGKAFFGQGTRLTVV.

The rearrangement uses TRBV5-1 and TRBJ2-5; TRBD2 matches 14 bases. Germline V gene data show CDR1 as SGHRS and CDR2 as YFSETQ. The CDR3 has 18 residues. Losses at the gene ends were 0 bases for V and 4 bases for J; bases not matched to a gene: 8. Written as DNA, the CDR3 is TGCGCCAGCAGCTTGGCCTGGACTAGCGGGGGGTCTTTAGAGACCCAGTACTTC. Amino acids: CASSLAWTSGGSLETQYF.

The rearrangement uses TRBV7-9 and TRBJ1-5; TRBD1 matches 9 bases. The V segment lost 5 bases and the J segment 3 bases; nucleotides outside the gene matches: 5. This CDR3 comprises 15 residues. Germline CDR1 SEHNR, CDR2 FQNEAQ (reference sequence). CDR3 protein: CASSNDRGINQPQHF. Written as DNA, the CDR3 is TGTGCCAGCAGCAACGACAGGGGGATCAATCAGCCCCAGCATTTT.

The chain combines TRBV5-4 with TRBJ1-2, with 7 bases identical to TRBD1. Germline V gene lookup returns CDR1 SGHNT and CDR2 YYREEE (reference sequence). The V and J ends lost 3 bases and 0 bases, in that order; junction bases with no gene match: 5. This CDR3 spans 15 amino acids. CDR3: CASSSRQGSNYGYTF. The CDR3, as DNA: TGTGCCAGCAGCTCAAGACAGGGTTCTAACTATGGCTACACCTTC.